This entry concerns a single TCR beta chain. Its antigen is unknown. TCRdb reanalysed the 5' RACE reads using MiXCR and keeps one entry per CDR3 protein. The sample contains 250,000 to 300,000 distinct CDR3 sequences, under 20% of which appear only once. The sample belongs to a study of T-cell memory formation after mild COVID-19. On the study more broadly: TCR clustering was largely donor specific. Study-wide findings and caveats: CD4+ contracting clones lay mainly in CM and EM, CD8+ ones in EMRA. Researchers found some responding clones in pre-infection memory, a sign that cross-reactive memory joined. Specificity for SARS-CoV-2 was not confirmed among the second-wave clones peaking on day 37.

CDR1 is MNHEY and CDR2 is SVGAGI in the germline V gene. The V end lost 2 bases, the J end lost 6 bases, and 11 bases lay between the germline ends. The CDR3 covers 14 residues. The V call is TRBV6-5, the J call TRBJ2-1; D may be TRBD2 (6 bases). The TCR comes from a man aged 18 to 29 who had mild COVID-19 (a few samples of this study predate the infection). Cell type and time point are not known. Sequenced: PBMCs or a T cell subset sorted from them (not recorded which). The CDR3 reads CASSYLSGANEQFF. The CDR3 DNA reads TGTGCCAGCAGTTACCTCTCGGGAGCCAATGAGCAGTTCTTC.